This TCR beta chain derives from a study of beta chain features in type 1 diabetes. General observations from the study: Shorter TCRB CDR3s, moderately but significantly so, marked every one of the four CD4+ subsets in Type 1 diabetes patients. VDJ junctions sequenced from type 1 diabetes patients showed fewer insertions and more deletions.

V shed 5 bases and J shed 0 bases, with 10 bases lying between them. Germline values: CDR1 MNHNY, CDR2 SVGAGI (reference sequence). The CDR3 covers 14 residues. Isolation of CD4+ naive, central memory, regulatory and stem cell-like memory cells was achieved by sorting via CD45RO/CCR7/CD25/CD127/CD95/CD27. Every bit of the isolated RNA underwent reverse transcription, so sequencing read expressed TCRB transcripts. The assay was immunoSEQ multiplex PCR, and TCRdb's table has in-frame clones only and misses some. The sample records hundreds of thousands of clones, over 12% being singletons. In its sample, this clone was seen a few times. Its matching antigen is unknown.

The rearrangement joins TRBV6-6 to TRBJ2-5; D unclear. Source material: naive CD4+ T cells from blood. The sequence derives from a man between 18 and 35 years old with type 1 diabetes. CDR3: CASSIAPDQETQYF. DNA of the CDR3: TGTGCCAGCAGTATAGCACCCGACCAAGAGACCCAGTACTTC.